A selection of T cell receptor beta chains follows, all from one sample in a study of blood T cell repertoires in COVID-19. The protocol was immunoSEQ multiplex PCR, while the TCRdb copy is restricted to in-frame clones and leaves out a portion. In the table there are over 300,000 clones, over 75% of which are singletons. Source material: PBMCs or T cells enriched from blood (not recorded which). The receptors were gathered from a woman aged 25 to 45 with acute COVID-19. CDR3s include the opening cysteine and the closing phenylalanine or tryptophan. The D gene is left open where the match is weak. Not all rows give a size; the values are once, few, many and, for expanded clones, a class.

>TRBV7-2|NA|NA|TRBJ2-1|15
CASSLEVASWVEQFF
TGTGCCAGCAGCTTAGAAGTTGCTAGCTGGGTTGAGCAGTTCTTC
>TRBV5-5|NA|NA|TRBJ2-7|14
CASSLVAGPGEQYF
TGTGCCAGCAGCTTGGTTGCGGGTCCGGGGGAGCAGTACTTC
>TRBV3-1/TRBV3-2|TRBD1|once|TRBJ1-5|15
CASSQTGAPHQPQHF
TGTGCCAGCAGCCAGACAGGGGCACCCCATCAGCCCCAGCATTTT
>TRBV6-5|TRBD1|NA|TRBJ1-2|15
CASRLSRDRGNGYTF
TGTGCCAGCAGACTTTCCCGGGACAGGGGGAATGGCTACACCTTC
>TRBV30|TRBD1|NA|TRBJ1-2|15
CAWGTQDREWGGYTF
TGTGCCTGGGGGACGCAGGACAGGGAATGGGGTGGCTACACCTTC
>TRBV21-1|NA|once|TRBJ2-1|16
CASNPLDRASYNEQFF
TGTGCCAGCAACCCCCTGGACAGGGCAAGTTACAATGAGCAGTTCTTC
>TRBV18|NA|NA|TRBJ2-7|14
CASSPGQTQYEQYF
TGTGCCAGCTCACCGGGGCAGACCCAGTACGAGCAGTACTTC
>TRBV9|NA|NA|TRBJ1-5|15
CASSVGAYGNQPQHF
TGTGCCAGCAGCGTAGGGGCCTATGGCAATCAGCCCCAGCATTTT
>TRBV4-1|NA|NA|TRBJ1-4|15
CASSMRTAANEKLFF
TGCGCCAGCAGCATGCGGACAGCAGCTAATGAAAAACTGTTTTTT
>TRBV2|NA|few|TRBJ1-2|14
CASSEYPGYYGYTF
TGTGCCAGCAGTGAATATCCAGGGTACTATGGCTACACCTTC
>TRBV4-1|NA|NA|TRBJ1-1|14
CASSLQQGNTEAFF
TGCGCCAGCAGCCTCCAACAGGGGAACACTGAAGCTTTCTTT
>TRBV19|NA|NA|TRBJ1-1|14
CASSSGWGSTEAFF
TGTGCCAGTAGTTCAGGGTGGGGAAGCACTGAAGCTTTCTTT
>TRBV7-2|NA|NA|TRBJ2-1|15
CASTPGSGPYNEQFF
TGTGCCAGCACCCCGGGGAGCGGGCCATACAATGAGCAGTTCTTC
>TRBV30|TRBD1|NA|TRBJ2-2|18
CAWIYPGQGFSGTGELFF
TGTGCCTGGATCTATCCGGGACAGGGGTTTAGTGGCACCGGGGAGCTGTTTTTT
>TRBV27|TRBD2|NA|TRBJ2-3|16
CASSIQTSGGTDTQYF
TGTGCCAGCAGTATCCAGACTAGCGGGGGCACAGATACGCAGTATTTT
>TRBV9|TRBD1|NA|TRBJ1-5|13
CASSAGGHQPQHF
TGTGCCAGCAGTGCAGGGGGCCATCAGCCCCAGCATTTT
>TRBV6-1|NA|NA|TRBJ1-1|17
CASSAYRVGSSGYEAFF
TGTGCCAGCAGTGCGTACAGGGTAGGCTCTTCTGGGTATGAAGCTTTCTTT
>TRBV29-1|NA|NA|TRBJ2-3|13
CSVRFVAADTQYF
TGCAGCGTTCGGTTTGTAGCGGCAGATACGCAGTATTTT
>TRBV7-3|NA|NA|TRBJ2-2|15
CASSLVSTEPGELFF
TGTGCCAGCAGCTTAGTTTCGACTGAGCCCGGGGAGCTGTTTTTT
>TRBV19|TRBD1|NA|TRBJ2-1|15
CASSARTGGRNEQFF
TGTGCCAGTAGTGCCCGGACAGGGGGCAGGAATGAGCAGTTCTTC